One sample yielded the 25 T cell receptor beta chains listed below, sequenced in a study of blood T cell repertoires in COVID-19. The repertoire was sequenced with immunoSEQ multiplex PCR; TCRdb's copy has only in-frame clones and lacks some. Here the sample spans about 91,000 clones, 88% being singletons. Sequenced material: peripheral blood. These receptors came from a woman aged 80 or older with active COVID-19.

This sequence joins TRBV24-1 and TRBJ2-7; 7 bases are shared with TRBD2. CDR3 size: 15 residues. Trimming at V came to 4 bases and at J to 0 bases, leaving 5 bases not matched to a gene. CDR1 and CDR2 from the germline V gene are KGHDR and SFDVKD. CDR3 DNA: TGTGCCACCAGTGACCCGACTAGCCCCTCCTACGAGCAGTACTTC. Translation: CATSDPTSPSYEQYF.

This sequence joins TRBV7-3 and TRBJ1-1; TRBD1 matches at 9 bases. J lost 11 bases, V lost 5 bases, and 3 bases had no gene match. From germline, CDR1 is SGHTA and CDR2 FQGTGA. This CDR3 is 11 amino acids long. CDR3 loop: CASSPGQGAFF. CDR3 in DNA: TGTGCCAGCAGCCCCGGACAGGGGGCTTTCTTT.

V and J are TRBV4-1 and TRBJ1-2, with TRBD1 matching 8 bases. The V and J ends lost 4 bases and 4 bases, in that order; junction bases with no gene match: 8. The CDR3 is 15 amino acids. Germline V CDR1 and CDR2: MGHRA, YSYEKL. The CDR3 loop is CASSPDPGTGYGYTF. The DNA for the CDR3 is TGCGCCAGCAGCCCCGACCCCGGGACAGGCTATGGCTACACCTTC.

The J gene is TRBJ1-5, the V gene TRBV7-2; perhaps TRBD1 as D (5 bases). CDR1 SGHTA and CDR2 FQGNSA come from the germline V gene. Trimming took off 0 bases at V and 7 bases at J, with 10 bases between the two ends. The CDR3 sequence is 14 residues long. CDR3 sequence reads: CASSLAGGGQPQHF. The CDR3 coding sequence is TGTGCCAGCAGCTTAGCGGGGGGAGGGCAGCCCCAGCATTTT.

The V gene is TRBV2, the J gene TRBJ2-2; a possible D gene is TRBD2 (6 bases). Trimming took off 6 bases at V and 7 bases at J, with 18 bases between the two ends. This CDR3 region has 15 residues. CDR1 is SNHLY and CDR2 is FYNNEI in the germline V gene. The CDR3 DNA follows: TGTGCCAGCAGACGGAGGGACCCTACCTACGGGGAGCTGTTTTTT. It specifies CASRRRDPTYGELFF.

CDR3 nucleotide sequence: TGTGCCAGCAGTCGAGGGCAGTCGCGCTATGGCTACACCTTC. Translated: CASSRGQSRYGYTF. The chain has TRBV28 and TRBJ1-2; D ambiguous. This CDR3 is 14 amino acids long. Germline loops: CDR1 MDHEN, CDR2 SYDVKM. Trimming stripped 5 bases from V and 4 bases from J, with 14 bases between.

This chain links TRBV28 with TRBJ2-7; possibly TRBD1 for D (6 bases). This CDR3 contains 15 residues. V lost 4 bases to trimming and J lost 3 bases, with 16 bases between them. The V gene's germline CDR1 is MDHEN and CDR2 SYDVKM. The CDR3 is CASSSPGAVHYEQYF. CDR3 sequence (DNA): TGTGCCAGCAGTTCCCCAGGGGCGGTACACTACGAGCAGTACTTC. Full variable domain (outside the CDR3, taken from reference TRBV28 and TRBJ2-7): DVKVTQSSRYLVKRTGEKVFLECVQDMDHENMFWYRQDPGLGLRLIYFSYDVKMKEKGDIPEGYSVSREKKERFSLILESASTNQTSMYLCASSSPGAVHYEQYFGPGTRLTVT.

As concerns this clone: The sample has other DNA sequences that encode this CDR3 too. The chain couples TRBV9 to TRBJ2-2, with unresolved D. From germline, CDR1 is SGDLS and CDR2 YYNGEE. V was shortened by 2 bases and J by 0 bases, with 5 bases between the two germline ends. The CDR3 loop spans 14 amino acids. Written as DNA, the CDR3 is TGTGCCAGCAGCGTGACATCGAACACCGGGGAGCTGTTTTTT. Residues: CASSVTSNTGELFF.

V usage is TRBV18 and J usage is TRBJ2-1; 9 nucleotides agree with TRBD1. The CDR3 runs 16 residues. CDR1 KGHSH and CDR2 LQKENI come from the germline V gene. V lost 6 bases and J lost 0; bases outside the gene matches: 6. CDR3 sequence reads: CASSLQGAASYNEQFF. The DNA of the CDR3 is TGTGCCAGCTCGTTACAGGGGGCCGCCTCCTACAATGAGCAGTTCTTC.

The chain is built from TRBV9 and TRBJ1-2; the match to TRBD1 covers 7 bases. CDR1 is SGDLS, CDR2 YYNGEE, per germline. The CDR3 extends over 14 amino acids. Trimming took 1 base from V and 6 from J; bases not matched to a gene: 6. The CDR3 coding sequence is TGTGCCAGCAGCGTACAAGACAGGGAGGATGGCTACACCTTC. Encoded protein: CASSVQDREDGYTF.

The chain's CDR3 is CASSSWTPDYNLQFF. Here the CDR3 DNA reads TGTGCCAGCAGTTCCTGGACCCCGGACTACAACTTGCAGTTCTTC. This chain uses TRBV28 with TRBJ2-1; weak D call: TRBD2 (6 bases). Trimming pared 4 bases from V and 12 bases from J, leaving 22 bases between. This CDR3 is 15 amino acids long. In germline, CDR1 is MDHEN, CDR2 SYDVKM.

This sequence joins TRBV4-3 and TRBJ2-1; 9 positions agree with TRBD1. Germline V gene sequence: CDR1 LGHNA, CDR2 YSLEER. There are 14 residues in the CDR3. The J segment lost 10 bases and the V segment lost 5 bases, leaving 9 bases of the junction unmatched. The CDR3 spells CASSSGTGFSEQFF. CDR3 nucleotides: TGCGCCAGCAGCTCCGGGACAGGGTTTAGCGAGCAGTTCTTC.

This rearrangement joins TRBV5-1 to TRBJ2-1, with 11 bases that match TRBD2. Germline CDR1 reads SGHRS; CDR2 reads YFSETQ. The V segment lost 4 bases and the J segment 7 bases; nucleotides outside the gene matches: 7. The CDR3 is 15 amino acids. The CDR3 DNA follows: TGCGCCAGCAGCCCGACTAGCGGGAAATTGAATGAGCAGTTCTTC. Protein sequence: CASSPTSGKLNEQFF. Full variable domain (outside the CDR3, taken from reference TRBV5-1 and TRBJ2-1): KAGVTQTPRYLIKTRGQQVTLSCSPISGHRSVSWYQQTPGQGLQFLFEYFSETQRNKGNFPGRFSGRQFSNSRSEMNVSTLELGDSALYLCASSPTSGKLNEQFFGPGTRLTVL.

For the CDR3, the DNA is TGTGCCAGCAGCAAAGAGGGCAGGGTGTACACCTTC. It codes for CASSKEGRVYTF. The chain combines TRBV21-1 with TRBJ1-2; the table's D call of TRBD1 was not tested on the DNA. TRBV21-1 is tagged as a pseudogene. The CDR3 has 12 amino acids.

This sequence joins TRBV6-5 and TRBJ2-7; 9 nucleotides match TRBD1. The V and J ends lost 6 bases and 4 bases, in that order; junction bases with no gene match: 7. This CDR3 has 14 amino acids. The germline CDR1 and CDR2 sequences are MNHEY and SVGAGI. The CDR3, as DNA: TGTGCCAGCAGCGGACAGGGGACGCCGTACGAGCAGTACTTC. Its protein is CASSGQGTPYEQYF.

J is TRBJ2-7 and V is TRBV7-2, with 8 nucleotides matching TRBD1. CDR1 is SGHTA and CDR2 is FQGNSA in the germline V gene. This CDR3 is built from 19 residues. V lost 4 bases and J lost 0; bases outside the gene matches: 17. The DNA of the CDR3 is TGTGCCAGCAGCTCAGGGCGGGACAGGATAAAGCGTAGCTCCTACGAGCAGTACTTC. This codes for CASSSGRDRIKRSSYEQYF.

The CDR3 spells CASSQESQGSVSKNIQYF. DNA for the CDR3: TGCGCCAGCAGCCAAGAGTCCCAGGGGAGCGTCAGCAAAAACATTCAGTACTTC. The gene calls are TRBV4-3 and TRBJ2-4, with D possibly matching TRBD1 (6 bases). CDR1 is LGHNA and CDR2 is YSLEER in the germline V gene. This CDR3 has 18 amino acids. Between the trimmed V and J ends, which lost 0 bases and 3 bases, there was a span of 18 bases.

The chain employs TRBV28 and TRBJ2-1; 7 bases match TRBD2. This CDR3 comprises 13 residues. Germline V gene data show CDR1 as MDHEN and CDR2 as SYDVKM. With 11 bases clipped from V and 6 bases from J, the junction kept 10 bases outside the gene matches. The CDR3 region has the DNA TGTGCCTCTAGGGCGGGAGTACGCAATGAGCAGTTCTTC. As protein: CASRAGVRNEQFF.

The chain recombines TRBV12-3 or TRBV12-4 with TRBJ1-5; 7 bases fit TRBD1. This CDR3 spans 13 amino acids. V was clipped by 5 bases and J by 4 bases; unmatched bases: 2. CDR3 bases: TGTGCCAGCAGTCGGACAGGTAATCAGCCCCAGCATTTT. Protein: CASSRTGNQPQHF.

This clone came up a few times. For the CDR3, the DNA is TGTGCCAGCACCCCCCGGGTTTGGGGGGCCAACGTCCTGACTTTC. Protein: CASTPRVWGANVLTF. This chain links TRBV19 with TRBJ2-6; D is uncertain. Deletions cut 9 bases from V and 4 bases from J, with 16 bases between. The germline gives CDR1 LNHDA, CDR2 SQIVND (reference sequence). This CDR3 has 15 residues. The full variable domain, rest sourced from reference TRBV19 and TRBJ2-6, is DGGITQSPKYLFRKEGQNVTLSCEQNLNHDAMYWYRQDPGQGLRLIYYSQIVNDFQKGDIAEGYSVSREKKESFPLTVTSAQKNPTAFYLCASTPRVWGANVLTFGAGSRLTVL.

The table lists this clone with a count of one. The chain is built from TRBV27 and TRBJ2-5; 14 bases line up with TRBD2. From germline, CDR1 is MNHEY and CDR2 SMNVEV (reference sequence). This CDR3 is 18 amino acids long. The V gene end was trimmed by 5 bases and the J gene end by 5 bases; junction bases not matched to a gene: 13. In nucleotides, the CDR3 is TGTGCCAGCAGTCGTATGTTGGGACTAGCGGGAGAGGGGGAGACCCAGTACTTC. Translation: CASSRMLGLAGEGETQYF.

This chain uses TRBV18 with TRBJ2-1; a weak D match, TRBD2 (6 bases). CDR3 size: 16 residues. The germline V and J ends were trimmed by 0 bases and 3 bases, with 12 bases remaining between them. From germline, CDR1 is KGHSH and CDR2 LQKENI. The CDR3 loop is CASSPPAGRIYNEQFF. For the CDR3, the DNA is TGTGCCAGCTCACCACCGGCGGGGAGAATCTACAATGAGCAGTTCTTC.

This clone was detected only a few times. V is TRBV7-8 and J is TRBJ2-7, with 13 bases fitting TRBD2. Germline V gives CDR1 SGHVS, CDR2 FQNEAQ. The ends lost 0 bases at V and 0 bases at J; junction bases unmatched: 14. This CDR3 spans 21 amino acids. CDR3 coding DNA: TGTGCCAGCAGCTTAGCGCGAGGGACTAGCGGGATGTACGCCCGCTCCTACGAGCAGTACTTC. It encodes CASSLARGTSGMYARSYEQYF.

The CDR3 coding sequence is TGTGCCAGCAGCTTAGGACAGGGATTGAGCTCCTACGAGCAGTACTTC. Translation: CASSLGQGLSSYEQYF. The rearrangement joins TRBV7-2 to TRBJ2-7; 7 nucleotides align to TRBD1. Germline CDR1 is SGHTA and CDR2 is FQGNSA. V was clipped by 1 base and J by 0 bases; unmatched bases: 6. The CDR3 contains 16 residues. The entire variable domain, with the rest obtained from reference TRBV7-2 and TRBJ2-7, is as follows: GAGVSQSPSNKVTEKGKDVELRCDPISGHTALYWYRQSLGQGLEFLIYFQGNSAPDKSGLPSDRFSAERTGGSVSTLTIQRTQQEDSAVYLCASSLGQGLSSYEQYFGPGTRLTVT.

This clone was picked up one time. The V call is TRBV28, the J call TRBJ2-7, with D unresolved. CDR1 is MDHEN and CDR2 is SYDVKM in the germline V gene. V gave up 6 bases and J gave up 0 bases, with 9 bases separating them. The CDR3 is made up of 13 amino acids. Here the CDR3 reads CASRKTTSYEQYF. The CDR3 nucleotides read TGTGCCAGCAGGAAGACAACCTCCTACGAGCAGTACTTC. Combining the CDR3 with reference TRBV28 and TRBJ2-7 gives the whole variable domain DVKVTQSSRYLVKRTGEKVFLECVQDMDHENMFWYRQDPGLGLRLIYFSYDVKMKEKGDIPEGYSVSREKKERFSLILESASTNQTSMYLCASRKTTSYEQYFGPGTRLTVT.